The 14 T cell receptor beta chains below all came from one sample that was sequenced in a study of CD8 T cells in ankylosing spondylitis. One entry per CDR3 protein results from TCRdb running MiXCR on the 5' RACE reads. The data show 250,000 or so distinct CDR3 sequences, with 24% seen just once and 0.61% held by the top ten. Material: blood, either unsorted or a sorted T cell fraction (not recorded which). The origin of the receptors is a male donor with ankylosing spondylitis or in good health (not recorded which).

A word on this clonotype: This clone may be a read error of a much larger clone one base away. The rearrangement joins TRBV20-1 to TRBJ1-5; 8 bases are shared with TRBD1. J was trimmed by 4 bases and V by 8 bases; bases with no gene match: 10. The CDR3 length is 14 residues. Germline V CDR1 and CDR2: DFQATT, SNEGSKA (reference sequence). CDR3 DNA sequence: TGCAGTACTGGACGGGACAGGCCAAATCAGCCCCAGCATTTT. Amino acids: CSTGRDRPNQPQHF.

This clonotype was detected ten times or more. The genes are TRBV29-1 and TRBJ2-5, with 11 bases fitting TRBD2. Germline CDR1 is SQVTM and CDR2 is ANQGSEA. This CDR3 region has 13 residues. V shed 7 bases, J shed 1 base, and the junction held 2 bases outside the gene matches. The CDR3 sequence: CSGGTSGQETQYF. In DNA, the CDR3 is TGCAGCGGTGGGACTAGCGGCCAAGAGACCCAGTACTTC. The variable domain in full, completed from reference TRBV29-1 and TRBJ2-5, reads SAVISQKPSRDICQRGTSLTIQCQVDSQVTMMFWYRQQPGQSLTLIATANQGSEATYESGFVIDKFPISRPNLTFSTLTVSNMSPEDSSIYLCSGGTSGQETQYFGPGTRLLVL.

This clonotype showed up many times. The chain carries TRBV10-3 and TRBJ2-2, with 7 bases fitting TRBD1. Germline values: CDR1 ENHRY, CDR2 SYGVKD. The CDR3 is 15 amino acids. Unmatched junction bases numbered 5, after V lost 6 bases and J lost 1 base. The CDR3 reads CAIRTGSENTGELFF. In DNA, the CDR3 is TGTGCCATCAGGACAGGGTCGGAGAACACCGGGGAGCTGTTTTTT.

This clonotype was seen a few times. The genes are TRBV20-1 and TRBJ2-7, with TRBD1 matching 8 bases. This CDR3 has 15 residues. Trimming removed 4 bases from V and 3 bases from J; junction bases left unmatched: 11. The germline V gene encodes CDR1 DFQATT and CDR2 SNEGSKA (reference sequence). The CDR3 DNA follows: TGCAGTGCTATACCCATCCAGGGGGCGGACTACGAGCAGTACTTC. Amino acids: CSAIPIQGADYEQYF.

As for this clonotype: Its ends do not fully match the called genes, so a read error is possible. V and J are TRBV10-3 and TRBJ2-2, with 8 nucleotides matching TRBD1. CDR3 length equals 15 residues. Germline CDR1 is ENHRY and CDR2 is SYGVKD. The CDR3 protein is CAIGGQGPNTGELSF. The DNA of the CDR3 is TGTGCCATCGGTGGACAGGGCCCAAACACCGGGGAGCTGTCTTTT.

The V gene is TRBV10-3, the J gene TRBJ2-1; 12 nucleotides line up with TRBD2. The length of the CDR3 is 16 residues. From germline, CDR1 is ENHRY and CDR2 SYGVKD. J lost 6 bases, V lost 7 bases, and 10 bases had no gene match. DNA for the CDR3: TGTGCCATCACTGCCGGTACTAGCGGGGGGTCCAATGAGCAGTTCTTC. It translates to CAITAGTSGGSNEQFF.

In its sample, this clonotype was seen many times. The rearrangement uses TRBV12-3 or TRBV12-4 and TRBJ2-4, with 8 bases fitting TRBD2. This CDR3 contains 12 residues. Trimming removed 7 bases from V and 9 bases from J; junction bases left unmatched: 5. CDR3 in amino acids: CASTGGGGIQYF. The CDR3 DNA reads TGTGCCAGCACGGGAGGGGGAGGCATTCAGTACTTC.

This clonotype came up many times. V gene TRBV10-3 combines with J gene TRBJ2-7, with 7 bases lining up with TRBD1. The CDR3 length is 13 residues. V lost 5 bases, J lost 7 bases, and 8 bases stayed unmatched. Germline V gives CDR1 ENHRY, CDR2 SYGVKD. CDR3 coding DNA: TGTGCCATCAGTACAACAGGGGTGGAGGAGCAGTACTTC. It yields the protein CAISTTGVEEQYF.

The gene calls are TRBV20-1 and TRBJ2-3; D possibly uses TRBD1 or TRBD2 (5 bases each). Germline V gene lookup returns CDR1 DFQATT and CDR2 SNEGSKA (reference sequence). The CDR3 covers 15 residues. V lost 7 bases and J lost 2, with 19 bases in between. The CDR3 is CSGRTGTGPTDTQYF. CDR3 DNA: TGCAGTGGAAGAACCGGGACGGGGCCCACAGATACGCAGTATTTT.

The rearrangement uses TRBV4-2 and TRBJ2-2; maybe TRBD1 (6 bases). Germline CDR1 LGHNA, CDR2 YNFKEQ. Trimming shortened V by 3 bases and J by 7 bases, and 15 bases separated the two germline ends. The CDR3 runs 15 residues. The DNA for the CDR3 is TGTGCCAGCAGCCACGTCGGCGAGGGACACGGGGAGCTGTTTTTT. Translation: CASSHVGEGHGELFF.

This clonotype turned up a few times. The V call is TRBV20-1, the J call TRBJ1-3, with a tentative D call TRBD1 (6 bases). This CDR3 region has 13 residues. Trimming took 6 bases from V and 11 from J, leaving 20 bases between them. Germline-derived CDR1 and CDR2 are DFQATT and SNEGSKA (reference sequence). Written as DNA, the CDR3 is TGCAGTGCAACAGGGAACCCAGGTGACCCCATATATTTT. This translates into CSATGNPGDPIYF.

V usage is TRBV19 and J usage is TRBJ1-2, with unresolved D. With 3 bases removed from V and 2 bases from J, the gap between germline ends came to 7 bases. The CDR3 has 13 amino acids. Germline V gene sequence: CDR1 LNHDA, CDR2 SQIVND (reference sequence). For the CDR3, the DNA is TGTGCCAGTAGTATTCAGGAGAACTATGGCTACACCTTC. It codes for CASSIQENYGYTF.

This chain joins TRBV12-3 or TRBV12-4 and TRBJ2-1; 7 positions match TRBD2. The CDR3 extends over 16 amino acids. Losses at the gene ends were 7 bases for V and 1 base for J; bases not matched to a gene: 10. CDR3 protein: CASTPRWGGSYNEQFF. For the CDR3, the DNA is TGTGCCAGCACCCCGCGGTGGGGGGGATCCTACAATGAGCAGTTCTTC.

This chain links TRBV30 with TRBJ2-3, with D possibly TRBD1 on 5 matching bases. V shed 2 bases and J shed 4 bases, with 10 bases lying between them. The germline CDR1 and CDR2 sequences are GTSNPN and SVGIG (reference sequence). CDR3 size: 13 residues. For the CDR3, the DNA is TGTGCCTGGAGTAGGCAGGGTGCAGATACGCAGTATTTT. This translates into CAWSRQGADTQYF.